This T cell receptor beta chain was sequenced for a study of cytomegalovirus exposure and HLA in healthy donors. V was trimmed by 3 bases and J by 4 bases, leaving 4 bases between them. This CDR3 has 11 residues. CDR1 and CDR2 from the germline V gene are SQVTM and ANQGSEA. About this clone: What it recognizes is unknown.

Study-wide results and limits: One cluster of highly shared sequence variants probably arose as a sequencing artifact. A further, later analysis showed that HLA-associated TCR beta chains (compared with equally common others) were more clonally expanded. Many donors carried some public TCRs, although rarity characterized most TCR sequences. Across donors, presence/absence analyses took sequencing depth to be roughly uniform.

It was with 60 Vbeta and 13 Jbeta primers that the PCR ran. Libraries were prepared by immunoSEQ multiplex PCR; TCRdb keeps only in-frame clonotypes and omits some of them. Among about 190,000 clones, more than 65% were seen once, and the ten largest hold about 3%. The sequence was collected from a woman in her twenties or thirties in good health and CMV-seropositive. The sequencing input was PBMCs. The chain couples TRBV29-1 to TRBJ1-3; no clear D. For the CDR3, the DNA is TGCAGCGTTGATGCGGGAAACACCATATATTTT. As protein: CSVDAGNTIYF. Based on the CDR3 plus reference TRBV29-1 and TRBJ1-3, the full variable domain is SAVISQKPSRDICQRGTSLTIQCQVDSQVTMMFWYRQQPGQSLTLIATANQGSEATYESGFVIDKFPISRPNLTFSTLTVSNMSPEDSSIYLCSVDAGNTIYFGEGSWLTVV.